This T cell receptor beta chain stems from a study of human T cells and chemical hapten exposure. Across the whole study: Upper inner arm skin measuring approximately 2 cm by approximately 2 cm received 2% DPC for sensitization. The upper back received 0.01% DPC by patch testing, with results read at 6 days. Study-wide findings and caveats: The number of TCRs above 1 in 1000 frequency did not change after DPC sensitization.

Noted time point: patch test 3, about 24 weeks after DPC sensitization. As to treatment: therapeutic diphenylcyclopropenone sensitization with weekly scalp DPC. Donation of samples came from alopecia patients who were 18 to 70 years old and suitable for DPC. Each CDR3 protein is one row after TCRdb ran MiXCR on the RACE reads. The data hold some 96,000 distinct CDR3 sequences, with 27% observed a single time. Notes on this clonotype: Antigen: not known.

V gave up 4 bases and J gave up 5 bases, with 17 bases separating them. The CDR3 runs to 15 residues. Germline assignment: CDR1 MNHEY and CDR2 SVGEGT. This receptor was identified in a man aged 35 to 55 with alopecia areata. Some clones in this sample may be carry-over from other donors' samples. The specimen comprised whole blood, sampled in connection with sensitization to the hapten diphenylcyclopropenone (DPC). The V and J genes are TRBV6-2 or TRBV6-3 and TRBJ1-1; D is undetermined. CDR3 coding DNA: TGTGCCAGCAGTTCACATAGCGGGAGGGATACTGAAGCTTTCTTT. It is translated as CASSSHSGRDTEAFF.